This TCR beta chain was identified during a study of T cells after yellow fever vaccination. This clonotype occurred many times. One entry per CDR3 protein, called by TCRdb with MiXCR from the 5' RACE reads. The sample consists of 250,000 or so distinct CDR3 sequences, roughly 4% of them appearing once. CDR1 LGHNA and CDR2 YSLEER come from the germline V gene. V was pared by 4 bases and J by 2 bases, with 14 bases between. The CDR3 is 15 residues long. This specimen was PBMCs, taken 15 days after the yellow fever booster vaccination. This sequence originates from a man aged 18 to 30 who received the YFV17D yellow fever vaccine. The V call is TRBV4-3, the J call TRBJ1-2, with D hard to call. Written as DNA, the CDR3 is TGCGCCAGCAGCCTCTATTTAGGCGTCAACTATGGCTACACCTTC. Amino acid sequence: CASSLYLGVNYGYTF.